A selection of T cell receptor beta chains follows, all from one sample in a study of cytomegalovirus exposure and HLA in healthy donors. Sequencing used immunoSEQ multiplex PCR; TCRdb keeps in-frame clones, though not all of them. Of about 94,000 clones in the sample, about 62% were seen once. Sample: PBMCs. These receptors were obtained from a man under 40 in good health and CMV-seronegative. Both conserved end residues are part of each CDR3. D genes are given only for firm matches.

d_call j_call v_call cdr3_aa
TRBD2 TRBJ2-1 TRBV27 CASSLGGTSNYNEQFF
- TRBJ2-4 TRBV7-9 CASSLWAPNIQYF
TRBD2 TRBJ2-1 TRBV27 CASSYSGGWDNEQFF
- - TRBV7-6 CASSLVGGAITYEQYF
TRBD1 TRBJ1-4 TRBV5-1 CASSLTGASTNEKLFF
- TRBJ2-7 TRBV19 CASANIYEQYF
- TRBJ1-6 TRBV13 CASSPGLQARNSPLHF
TRBD1 TRBJ2-3 TRBV12-5 CASGLGTGRADTQYF
- TRBJ2-7 TRBV5-1 CASSLGGGDSYEQYF
- TRBJ2-1 TRBV19 CASTSGDSYNEQFF
TRBD1 TRBJ2-5 TRBV7-2 CASSLGQGETQYF
TRBD1 TRBJ1-3 TRBV15 CATSRVRGQGNTIYF
- TRBJ1-3 TRBV6-5 CASSYSGLDRVYF
- TRBJ1-1 TRBV6-5 CASSIPGGRTEAFF
- TRBJ2-7 TRBV14 CASSQDRGIGREQYF
- TRBJ2-2 TRBV5-1 CASSLNRVSGELFF
- TRBJ2-3 TRBV10-3 CAISGADADTQYF
TRBD2 TRBJ2-2 TRBV2 CASSEAELAGASGELFF
TRBD1 TRBJ1-2 TRBV7-3 CASSLRQGFGYTF
- TRBJ2-7 TRBV11-2 CASSLRFQEGYEQYF
- TRBJ1-2 TRBV19 CASSLHQEGYGYTF
TRBD1 TRBJ1-2 TRBV11-1 CASSLGTGYGYTF
- TRBJ2-7 TRBV7-2 CASSFIAGTLLSSYEQYF
- TRBJ2-1 TRBV18 CASSPPSSLGEQFF
- TRBJ2-5 TRBV2 CASDTGSETQYF
TRBD2 TRBJ2-1 TRBV9 CASSARTTSGRGNEQFF
- TRBJ2-5 TRBV5-1 CASSHRRRQETQYF
- TRBJ1-6 TRBV10-3 CAISGVSGSTSRRNSPLHF
- TRBJ2-7 TRBV18 CASSPTADYEQYF
TRBD1 TRBJ1-2 TRBV27 CASSLWDRGYGYTF
TRBD1 TRBJ1-1 TRBV2 CASVRDRELEAFF
TRBD2 TRBJ2-3 TRBV30 CAYQREWDTDTQYF
- TRBJ1-1 TRBV5-8 CASSLGAGRNTEAFF
TRBD2 TRBJ2-7 TRBV5-3 CARRIAGGPYEQYF
- TRBJ2-3 TRBV23-1 CASSQSGPTNQTDTQYF
TRBD2 TRBJ2-7 TRBV4-2 CASSQDRVSGDSYEQYF
TRBD2 TRBJ2-1 TRBV7-3 CASSLTGGRSYNEQFF
- TRBJ2-2 TRBV6-6 CASSPEGTGELFF
TRBD2 TRBJ2-3 TRBV10-3 CAISVSGMSEGTDTQYF
- TRBJ2-7 TRBV10-2 CASKRQAVSYEQYF
- TRBJ2-7 TRBV14 CASSPIASSSYEQYF
- TRBJ2-1 TRBV7-6 CASSLGWRGRVYNEQFF
- TRBJ1-4 TRBV6-5 CASSSTWEKLFF
TRBD1 TRBJ1-2 TRBV28 CATRTGGLFNYGYTF
- TRBJ2-3 TRBV6-6 CASSYSVREPADTQYF
TRBD1 TRBJ1-6 TRBV4-1 CASSQGVGLNSPLHF
TRBD1 TRBJ1-4 TRBV19 CASSGRGLTNEKLFF
- TRBJ1-2 TRBV4-1 CASSQVTENVYGYTF
- TRBJ2-7 TRBV28 CASSSWASYEQYF
TRBD1 TRBJ2-5 TRBV5-1 CASSWDSQETQYF
- TRBJ2-4 TRBV5-1 CASSLEAALAKNIQYF
TRBD1 TRBJ1-1 TRBV4-3 CASSQGLTGGTEAFF
- TRBJ1-5 TRBV6-6 CASSGRDGGNQPQHF